This TCR beta chain was profiled in a study of T cell responses to AZD1222 COVID-19 vaccine. The length of the CDR3 is 16 residues. Trimming shortened V by 3 bases and J by 2 bases, and 16 bases separated the two germline ends. Per the germline V gene, CDR1 is SNHLY and CDR2 is FYNNEI. Study-level findings and limits: In a largely white British group with more females than males, clonal diversity was possibly underestimated. Samples come after the peak T cell response, not at day 14.

Assay used: immunoSEQ multiplex PCR; TCRdb lists only in-frame clones, some missing. This sample yields roughly 100,000 clones, of which approximately 89% are seen a single time; more than 40% belongs to the top ten. Concerning this clone itself: Its antigen is not known.

The starting material was peripheral blood, obtained 28 days after the second AZD1222 dose. J is TRBJ1-1 and V is TRBV2; D is ambiguous. The TCR sequence derives from an adult who received the AZD1222 COVID-19 vaccine. CDR3 nucleotides: TGTGCCAGCAGTGAGGTTGAGGCGGTTGGAAACACTGAAGCTTTCTTT. Translation: CASSEVEAVGNTEAFF.